The clone carrying this T cell receptor (beta chain) was counted between two and nine times. Its antigen is undetermined. This entry is derived from a study of CD8 T cells in ankylosing spondylitis. Findings and limits, study-wide: Clones tied to disease were said to be significantly enriched in matched ankylosing spondylitis synovial fluid. Seven or eight highly homologous variants formed a TCR beta motif that appeared characteristic of ankylosing spondylitis blood.

The TCR beta libraries were generated through quantitative 5'-RACE incorporating molecular barcodes. TCRdb ran MiXCR on the 5' RACE reads and lists one entry per CDR3 protein. The table shows about 330,000 distinct CDR3 sequences, with 8% occurring only once. This CDR3 comprises 16 residues. Germline V gene sequence: CDR1 SQVTM, CDR2 ANQGSEA. Trimming removed 5 bases from V and 3 bases from J; junction bases left unmatched: 12. Sequencing was performed on blood, either unsorted or a sorted T cell fraction (not recorded which). The receptor was derived from a male donor with ankylosing spondylitis. The chain recombines TRBV29-1 with TRBJ2-3; 9 bases map to TRBD1. The CDR3 bases are TGCAGCGTTACCACAGGGGGCAGGTTAATTACAGATACGCAGTATTTT. It yields the protein CSVTTGGRLITDTQYF.